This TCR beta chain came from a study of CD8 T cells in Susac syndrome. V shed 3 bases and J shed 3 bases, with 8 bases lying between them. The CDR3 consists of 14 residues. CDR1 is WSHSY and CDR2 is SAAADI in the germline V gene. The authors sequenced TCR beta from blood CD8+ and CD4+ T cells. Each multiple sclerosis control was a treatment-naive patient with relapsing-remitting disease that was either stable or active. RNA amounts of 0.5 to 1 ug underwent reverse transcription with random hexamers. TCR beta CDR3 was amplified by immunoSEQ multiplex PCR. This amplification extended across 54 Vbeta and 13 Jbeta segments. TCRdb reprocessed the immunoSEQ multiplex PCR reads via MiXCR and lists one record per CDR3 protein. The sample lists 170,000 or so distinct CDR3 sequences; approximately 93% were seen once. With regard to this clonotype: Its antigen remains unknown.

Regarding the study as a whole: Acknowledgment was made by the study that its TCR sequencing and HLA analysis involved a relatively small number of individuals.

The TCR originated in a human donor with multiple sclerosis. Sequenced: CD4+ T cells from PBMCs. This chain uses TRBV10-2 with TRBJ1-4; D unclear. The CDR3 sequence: CASSDPLANEKLFF. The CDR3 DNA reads TGCGCCAGCAGTGATCCGTTGGCTAATGAAAAACTGTTTTTT.